This TCR beta chain was recovered during a study of T cell repertoires in cytomegalovirus infection. As for the study in general: Public signatures in TCR beta pointed to CMV infection and matching HLA type.

Germline CDR1 SGDLS, CDR2 YYNGEE. There are 18 residues in the CDR3. V dropped 0 bases and J dropped 0; count of bases not matched to a gene: 8. Points on this clonotype: Antigen: not known.

MiXCR, applied by TCRdb to the reads, yields one record per CDR3 protein. The sample has roughly 800,000 distinct CDR3 sequences; under 35% are singletons. This sequence was found in a human donor in good health (CMV status not recorded). Some clones in this sample may be carry-over from other donors' samples. This sample comprised cultured CD8+ T cells from PBMCs, obtained from culture after CMV antigen stimulation. This chain uses TRBV9 with TRBJ2-1, with TRBD2 matching 8 bases. As DNA, the CDR3 is TGTGCCAGCAGCGTAGAGGGTAGCGGGGCTAGCTCCTACAATGAGCAGTTCTTC. Amino acids: CASSVEGSGASSYNEQFF.